Listed below are T cell receptor beta chains from one sample, sequenced in a study of blood T cell repertoires in COVID-19. Generated by immunoSEQ multiplex PCR, the TCRdb table keeps only in-frame clones and is missing some. Found here are 150,000 to 200,000 clones, around 80% of them singletons; the top ten hold about 6.9%. Sequencing was carried out using peripheral blood. These receptors originate from a man in his 60s with acute or convalescent COVID-19. CDR3s include the opening cysteine and the closing phenylalanine or tryptophan. D genes are given only for firm matches. Some rows mark clone size as missing; the rest say once, few, many or name a class of expanded clone.

cdr3_nt cdr3_aa j_call cdr3_length clone_size v_call d_call
TGTGCCAGCACCAACAGGGGTACCGGGGAGCTGTTTTTT CASTNRGTGELFF TRBJ2-2 13 NA TRBV6-5 TRBD1
TGTGCCAGCAACTGGGCAGGGGAAGAGACCCAGTACTTC CASNWAGEETQYF TRBJ2-5 13 NA TRBV2 NA
TGCGCCAGCAGCCAAGCAGGCGTCTCTCTGGATCGGCATCAGCCCCAGCATTTT CASSQAGVSLDRHQPQHF TRBJ1-5 18 NA TRBV4-1 NA
TGTGCCAGCAGCTTAGACCAGGGAAGTTCACCCCTCCACTTT CASSLDQGSSPLHF TRBJ1-6 14 NA TRBV7-9 NA
TGCGCCAGCAGCCAAGAACTAGGACAGGGGGGATCCTACGAGCAGTACTTC CASSQELGQGGSYEQYF TRBJ2-7 17 NA TRBV4-3 TRBD1
TGTGCCAGCAGCTGGCTGACAGGGGTAGAGACCCAGTACTTC CASSWLTGVETQYF TRBJ2-5 14 NA TRBV5-5 TRBD1
TGTGCCTGGCAAGGACAGGGGGCGGTAAATCAGCCCCAGCATTTT CAWQGQGAVNQPQHF TRBJ1-5 15 once TRBV30 TRBD1
TGTGCCAGCAGCGTAGGTACAGCTAACACTGAAGCTTTCTTT CASSVGTANTEAFF TRBJ1-1 14 NA TRBV9 NA
TGTGCCAGCAGCTTCCGTGGGGCCGGGCGTAATTCACCCCTCCACTTT CASSFRGAGRNSPLHF TRBJ1-6 16 NA TRBV5-8 NA
TGCGCCAGCAGCCAAATATTCCTTAATTCACCCCTCCACTTT CASSQIFLNSPLHF TRBJ1-6 14 NA TRBV4-1 NA
TGTGCCAGCAGCTTGGTCCCGGGGGGAGCTTTCTTT CASSLVPGGAFF TRBJ1-1 12 NA TRBV5-6 NA
TGCAGCGTTGAACCGACTAGCACAGATACGCAGTATTTT CSVEPTSTDTQYF TRBJ2-3 13 NA TRBV29-1 NA
TGTGCCAGCAATTTGGAGGGTCGAGGCCAGCCCCAGCATTTT CASNLEGRGQPQHF TRBJ1-5 14 once TRBV2 NA
TGTGCCAGCAACCCTTGGGGCCCGGGCGGATCACCCCTCCACTTT CASNPWGPGGSPLHF TRBJ1-6 15 NA TRBV5-6 NA
TGTGCCACCGGACAGGGGTCGAACACCGGGGAGCTGTTTTTT CATGQGSNTGELFF TRBJ2-2 14 NA TRBV7-3 TRBD1
TGTGCCAGTATGAACAGGGATGGTCAGCCCCAGCATTTT CASMNRDGQPQHF TRBJ1-5 13 NA TRBV2 NA
TGTGCCAGCAGCTTGGCACAGGGGTCGGATGGCTACACCTTC CASSLAQGSDGYTF TRBJ1-2 14 NA TRBV5-6 TRBD1
TGTGCCAGTAGTATAGCCGGGGGGCCTAGGAATGAGCAGTTCTTC CASSIAGGPRNEQFF TRBJ2-1 15 NA TRBV19 NA
TGTGCCAGCAGCCTCGGGACAGGGGCATTATTGAACACTGAAGCTTTCTTT CASSLGTGALLNTEAFF TRBJ1-1 17 NA TRBV4-2 TRBD1
TGTGCCAGCAGCCGAACCGGGACACACTCCTACGAGCAGTACTTC CASSRTGTHSYEQYF TRBJ2-7 15 NA TRBV3-1/TRBV3-2 NA
TGTGCCAGCAGCGCAGGGGGCAACTCACCCCTCCACTTT CASSAGGNSPLHF TRBJ1-6 13 few TRBV3-1/TRBV3-2 TRBD1
TGCGCCAGCAGCGAGGGACAGCCGGGAAACACCATATATTTT CASSEGQPGNTIYF TRBJ1-3 14 few TRBV5-1 TRBD1
TGCGCCAGCAGCCAAGATTGGGGACGGACAGGGGGTTCACCCCTCCACTTT CASSQDWGRTGGSPLHF TRBJ1-6 17 NA TRBV4-3 TRBD1
TGTGCCAGCAGCGAAAGAGGGAACCGGCGGGCTTTCTTT CASSERGNRRAFF TRBJ1-1 13 NA TRBV2 NA
TGTGCCATCAGTGACAGGGGAACCTCCTCCTACAATGAGCAGTTCTTC CAISDRGTSSYNEQFF TRBJ2-1 16 once TRBV10-3 NA
TGCAGTGCTCTACAGACAAAACTGTTTTTT CSALQTKLFF TRBJ1-4 10 NA TRBV20-1 NA
TGTGCCACCAGTGATTCTTATGGCTACACCTTC CATSDSYGYTF TRBJ1-2 11 NA TRBV24-1 NA
TGTGCCAGCAGTGAAGCTGGCAGTTACCAGCCCCAGCATTTT CASSEAGSYQPQHF TRBJ1-5 14 NA TRBV6-1 NA
TGTGCCAGCAGCTTGTACCACAGGGGTGACACTGAAGCTTTCTTT CASSLYHRGDTEAFF TRBJ1-1 15 NA TRBV7-9 TRBD1
TGTGCCAGCAGTTTACCAAAGACTAGCGGGGCCTGGCCAGATACGCAGTATTTT CASSLPKTSGAWPDTQYF TRBJ2-3 18 NA TRBV27 TRBD2
TGCGCCAGCAGCCCTATGACTACCGGCACAGATACGCAGTATTTT CASSPMTTGTDTQYF TRBJ2-3 15 NA TRBV4-1 NA
TGCGCCAGCAGCGGGACAGCTGGAAACACCATATATTTT CASSGTAGNTIYF TRBJ1-3 13 NA TRBV5-1 TRBD1
TGTGCCAGTAGTAAACTGAATTCCCCTAGCAATCAGCCCCAGCATTTT CASSKLNSPSNQPQHF TRBJ1-5 16 NA TRBV19 NA
TGTGCCAGCAGCTTAGAAGGTCAGGGTGACGGCTACACCTTC CASSLEGQGDGYTF TRBJ1-2 14 few TRBV7-9 NA